This TCR beta chain was sequenced for a study of blood T cell repertoires in COVID-19. The wider study: Samples taken during acute and convalescent COVID-19 were collected in the United States, Italy and Spain. Sources were T cells, B-cell-depleted T cells, or PBMCs; the material itself was cDNA or gDNA.

This clone appeared a few times. The germline CDR1 and CDR2 sequences are SGHVS and FNYEAQ. Trimming stripped 0 bases from V and 12 bases from J, with 15 bases between. This CDR3 comprises 14 residues. As processed by the authors: Amplified reference gene primers provided the basis for estimating nucleated cell counts. The assay was immunoSEQ multiplex PCR, and TCRdb's table has in-frame clones only and misses some. The V and J calls and clone size were taken over from that table, and D and trimming were inferred from the DNA. In the table there are 65,000 to 85,000 clones, 80% to 95% of which are singletons.

Specimen: peripheral blood. The TCR sequence derives from a human donor in a cohort sampled during active COVID-19. The chain employs TRBV7-6 and TRBJ2-1; tentatively, D is TRBD1 (6 bases). The CDR3 is CASSLAGVGAWQFF. The CDR3 DNA reads TGTGCCAGCAGCTTAGCAGGAGTGGGGGCTTGGCAGTTCTTC.